Only one count was recorded for the clone carrying this TCR beta chain. TCRdb recomputed calls from the multiplex PCR reads with MiXCR, one row per CDR3 protein. The table lists 20,000 to 30,000 distinct CDR3 sequences, 60% to 70% of them singletons. Per the germline V gene, CDR1 is DFQATT and CDR2 is SNEGSKA (reference sequence). V lost 5 bases to trimming and J lost 5 bases; unmatched junction nucleotides: 7. This CDR3 is built from 13 residues. The data were obtained in a study of breast tumors, draining lymph nodes, adjacent tissues. This sequence was found in a female donor with breast cancer. Some clones in this sample may be carry-over from other donors' samples. Material: tumor-adjacent breast tissue. The chain links TRBV20-1 to TRBJ2-5, with 8 bases that match TRBD2. The CDR3 DNA sequence: TGCAGTGCTCCCAGTCCGGGAGGGGAGACCCAGTACTTC. It encodes CSAPSPGGETQYF.